This TCR beta chain was captured in a study of CD8+ T cells in alopecia areata. General study points: Many expanded lesional clones persisted in scalp and blood during tofacitinib. Mouse data revealed clearer TCR sharing than patient data did, a gap possibly tied to HLA. Normal skin contains resident alphabeta T cells, and these are also sequenced in scalp samples.

Worth noting for this clone: As yet, its antigen is unknown.

Germline V gene data show CDR1 as KGHSH and CDR2 as LQKENI. The V end lost 6 bases, the J end lost 3 bases, and 11 bases lay between the germline ends. This CDR3 spans 13 amino acids. As for treatment: oral pan-JAK inhibitor, 5-10 mg twice daily. Cell sorting was applied to PBMCs, and CD4+ and CD8+ T cells were collected. RNA extraction and reverse transcription yielded cDNA as sequencing template. The data were produced by immunoSEQ multiplex PCR, yet TCRdb's version contains in-frame clones alone and is incomplete. The sample includes around 100,000 clones, less than 60% of them seen just once. The material was CD4+ T cells sorted from blood, obtained at week 24, from a patient treated with tofacitinib. The chain uses TRBV18 and TRBJ1-1, with D unclear. The clonotype comes from a human donor with alopecia areata. Here the CDR3 DNA reads TGTGCCAGCTCTTCCGGGAAGGACACTGAAGCTTTCTTT. Protein sequence: CASSSGKDTEAFF.